What follows are 29 T cell receptor beta chains derived from one specimen sequenced in a study of CD8+ T cells in alopecia areata. Sequencing used cDNA as its template, made by extracting RNA and reverse transcribing it. Using immunoSEQ multiplex PCR, the repertoire was profiled, and TCRdb retains in-frame clones only, with some absent. The sample yields about 42,000 clones, about two thirds seen once. Sample treatment: oral pan-JAK inhibitor, 5-10 mg twice daily. The sample was CD8+ T cells sorted from blood, taken at week 4, from a patient treated with tofacitinib. These receptors were obtained from a human donor with alopecia areata.

The J gene is TRBJ2-3, the V gene TRBV27, with D possibly being TRBD2 (6 bases). The CDR3 spans 15 residues. Trimming pared 7 bases from V and 6 bases from J, leaving 20 bases between. Per germline, CDR1 MNHEY and CDR2 SMNVEV (reference sequence). CDR3 amino acids: CASTRGSGGVDTQYF. DNA of the CDR3: TGTGCCAGCACCCGGGGGTCCGGGGGTGTGGATACGCAGTATTTT.

The sample holds a few counts of this clone. The rearrangement uses TRBV2 and TRBJ2-1; tentatively, D is TRBD2 (6 bases). The CDR3 totals 15 residues. The V end was cut by 6 bases, the J end by 0 bases, with 12 bases between. Germline V gene sequence: CDR1 SNHLY, CDR2 FYNNEI. The CDR3 protein is CASRGRLVSYNEQFF. The CDR3 DNA reads as TGTGCCAGCAGAGGTCGACTAGTCTCCTACAATGAGCAGTTCTTC.

The chain couples TRBV29-1 to TRBJ1-2, with no clear D. Germline-derived CDR1 and CDR2 are SQVTM and ANQGSEA. The CDR3 spans 13 residues. Trimming removed 6 bases at V and 0 bases at J, with 11 bases between. CDR3: CSVRNSSNYGYTF. The CDR3, as DNA: TGCAGCGTACGCAACAGTTCTAACTATGGCTACACCTTC. The variable domain in full, completed from reference TRBV29-1 and TRBJ1-2, reads SAVISQKPSRDICQRGTSLTIQCQVDSQVTMMFWYRQQPGQSLTLIATANQGSEATYESGFVIDKFPISRPNLTFSTLTVSNMSPEDSSIYLCSVRNSSNYGYTFGSGTRLTVV.

V and J are TRBV4-2 and TRBJ2-5; perhaps TRBD1 as D (6 bases). This CDR3 is built from 16 residues. Trimming removed 4 bases at V and 2 bases at J, with 17 bases between. From germline, CDR1 is LGHNA and CDR2 YNFKEQ. The CDR3 reads CASSPMHKGDQETQYF. In DNA form, the CDR3 reads TGTGCCAGCAGCCCCATGCACAAGGGGGATCAAGAGACCCAGTACTTC.

The chain recombines TRBV29-1 with TRBJ1-1; D is unresolved. The germline V and J ends were trimmed by 4 bases and 6 bases, with 6 bases remaining between them. Germline lookup yields CDR1 SQVTM and CDR2 ANQGSEA. This CDR3 region has 10 residues. The CDR3, as DNA: TGCAGCGTTGTGGCCTCTGAAGCTTTCTTT. Protein sequence: CSVVASEAFF. Variable domain in full (rest from reference TRBV29-1 and TRBJ1-1): SAVISQKPSRDICQRGTSLTIQCQVDSQVTMMFWYRQQPGQSLTLIATANQGSEATYESGFVIDKFPISRPNLTFSTLTVSNMSPEDSSIYLCSVVASEAFFGQGTRLTVV.

The J gene is TRBJ2-5, the V gene TRBV5-6; D gene unclear. From germline, CDR1 is SGHDT and CDR2 YYEEEE. V dropped 4 bases and J dropped 5 bases, with 6 bases sitting between them. The CDR3 is made up of 11 amino acids. CDR3 DNA: TGTGCCAGCAGCCAAGGGGAGACCCAGTACTTC. The encoded protein is CASSQGETQYF.

The rearrangement joins TRBV29-1 to TRBJ2-6; D is uncertain. The germline gives CDR1 SQVTM, CDR2 ANQGSEA. The germline V and J ends were trimmed by 0 bases and 0 bases, with 12 bases remaining between them. CDR3 length: 17 residues. The CDR3 DNA reads TGCAGCGTTGAAGATCGAGACCTCAACTCTGGGGCCAACGTCCTGACTTTC. This codes for CSVEDRDLNSGANVLTF.

The chain uses TRBV23-1 and TRBJ2-7; D remains unclear. TRBV23-1 is classed as an ORF, of uncertain function. This CDR3 region has 11 residues. V shed 6 bases and J shed 6 bases, with 9 bases lying between them. CDR3 in amino acids: CASRPDPEQYF. DNA of the CDR3: TGCGCCAGCAGACCCGACCCCGAGCAGTACTTC.

The chain has TRBV29-1 and TRBJ1-2; weak D call: TRBD1 (6 bases). The length of the CDR3 is 14 residues. V lost 1 base and J lost 6, with 15 bases in between. CDR1 and CDR2 (germline): SQVTM, ANQGSEA. The CDR3: CSVEGQGRSNGYTF. The CDR3 nucleotides read TGCAGCGTTGAAGGTCAGGGGAGGTCGAATGGCTACACCTTC.

The table lists this clone with a few counts. The V call is TRBV29-1, the J call TRBJ2-5, with D possibly called TRBD1 or TRBD2 (7 bases each). Trimming removed 7 bases from V and 2 bases from J, with 26 bases in between. The CDR3 runs 17 residues. CDR1 is SQVTM and CDR2 is ANQGSEA in the germline V gene. CDR3: CSARGGKFRETQETQYF. DNA for the CDR3: TGCAGCGCCAGGGGGGGGAAATTCCGGGAAACACAAGAGACCCAGTACTTC.

V and J are TRBV29-1 and TRBJ1-2; D remains ambiguous. Trimming took 4 bases from V and 5 from J, leaving 8 bases between them. This CDR3 has 11 residues. Looked up from germline, CDR1 is SQVTM and CDR2 is ANQGSEA. The chain's CDR3 is CSVVTAYGYTF. The CDR3 DNA is TGCAGCGTTGTTACAGCTTATGGCTACACCTTC.

This clone came up a few times. The rearrangement links TRBV7-2 to TRBJ2-1; D unclear. The CDR3 runs to 12 residues. Germline V gene data show CDR1 as SGHTA and CDR2 as FQGNSA. Trimming stripped 5 bases from V and 9 bases from J, with 11 bases between. CDR3 amino acids: CASSATSVEQFF. DNA of the CDR3: TGTGCCAGCAGCGCTACATCCGTTGAGCAGTTCTTC.

The chain employs TRBV4-1 and TRBJ2-1; D perhaps matches TRBD2 (7 bases). The germline V and J ends were trimmed by 0 bases and 12 bases, with 15 bases remaining between them. Germline V gene lookup returns CDR1 MGHRA and CDR2 YSYEKL. The CDR3 runs 14 residues. The CDR3 region is CASSQDRGGLGQFF. In DNA form, the CDR3 reads TGCGCCAGCAGCCAAGATAGGGGGGGGCTGGGGCAGTTCTTC.

V gene TRBV14 combines with J gene TRBJ2-1; 10 bases are a match to TRBD2. The CDR3 covers 15 residues. J lost 9 bases, V lost 1 base, and 6 bases had no gene match. CDR1 is SGHDN and CDR2 is FVKESK in the germline V gene. The CDR3 loop reads CASSQGGTSAIEQFF. Here the CDR3 DNA reads TGTGCCAGCAGCCAAGGAGGGACTAGCGCGATTGAGCAGTTCTTC.

The rearrangement joins TRBV30 to TRBJ2-1; TRBD2 might be the D (6 bases). This CDR3 spans 12 amino acids. Germline V lookup: CDR1 GTSNPN, CDR2 SVGIG (reference sequence). V gave up 4 bases and J gave up 7 bases, with 11 bases separating them. DNA for the CDR3: TGTGCCTGGACGACTAGGGGTAATGAGCAGTTCTTC. The encoded protein is CAWTTRGNEQFF.

This clone has only a few counts. J is TRBJ2-5 and V is TRBV29-1, with D possibly TRBD1 on 5 matching bases. CDR1 is SQVTM and CDR2 is ANQGSEA in the germline V gene. The V end was cut by 5 bases, the J end by 0 bases, with 7 bases between. CDR3 length equals 12 residues. The CDR3 coding sequence is TGCAGCGTTTTGACAGACCAAGAGACCCAGTACTTC. This sequence encodes CSVLTDQETQYF.

The CDR3 loop is CASSSRPISGANVLTF. CDR3 coding DNA: TGCGCCAGCAGCTCTCGCCCCATCTCTGGGGCCAACGTCCTGACTTTC. The chain is built from TRBV4-3 and TRBJ2-6; no clear D gene. There are 16 residues in the CDR3. V was cut by 5 bases and J by 0 bases, with 11 bases left in between. CDR1 is LGHNA and CDR2 is YSLEER in the germline V gene.

The chain combines TRBV27 with TRBJ2-3, with 10 bases identical to TRBD2. The CDR3 consists of 15 residues. Germline V gene data show CDR1 as MNHEY and CDR2 as SMNVEV (reference sequence). J gave up 3 bases and V 6 bases, and 6 bases lay outside the gene matches. The CDR3 DNA reads as TGTGCCAGCAGGCCCGTACTAGCGGGGACAGATACGCAGTATTTT. This codes for CASRPVLAGTDTQYF.

V and J are TRBV5-6 and TRBJ2-1, with 7 positions matching TRBD1. This CDR3 has 15 residues. With V trimmed by 1 base and J by 2 bases, 3 bases remained unmatched. Germline values: CDR1 SGHDT, CDR2 YYEEEE. The chain's CDR3 is CASSLRQGAYNEQFF. The CDR3 DNA sequence: TGTGCCAGCAGCTTGAGGCAGGGGGCCTACAATGAGCAGTTCTTC. Full variable domain (rest looked up from reference TRBV5-6 and TRBJ2-1): DAGVTQSPTHLIKTRGQQVTLRCSPKSGHDTVSWYQQALGQGPQFIFQYYEEEERQRGNFPDRFSGHQFPNYSSELNVNALLLGDSALYLCASSLRQGAYNEQFFGPGTRLTVL.

A single count supports this clone. This rearrangement joins TRBV4-3 to TRBJ2-5; perhaps D is TRBD1 or TRBD2 (5 bases each). Trimming stripped 0 bases from V and 1 base from J, with 12 bases between. CDR1 is LGHNA and CDR2 is YSLEER in the germline V gene. This CDR3 region has 16 residues. CDR3 residues: CASSQDVRGVQETQYF. CDR3 nucleotides: TGCGCCAGCAGCCAAGATGTGAGAGGGGTCCAAGAGACCCAGTACTTC.

The chain joins TRBV5-1 to TRBJ2-1; 10 bases line up with TRBD1. The V and J ends lost 4 bases and 0 bases, in that order; junction bases with no gene match: 4. The length of the CDR3 is 16 residues. Germline V gene sequence: CDR1 SGHRS, CDR2 YFSETQ. The CDR3 DNA is TGCGCCAGCAGCGAGGGGGACAGGGGCTCCTACAATGAGCAGTTCTTC. It is translated as CASSEGDRGSYNEQFF.

This sequence joins TRBV30 and TRBJ1-2; a weak D match, TRBD1 (5 bases). The V end lost 2 bases, the J end lost 8 bases, and 12 bases lay between the germline ends. The CDR3 extends over 12 amino acids. Germline V gene data show CDR1 as GTSNPN and CDR2 as SVGIG (reference sequence). The CDR3 bases are TGTGCCTGGAGTTTCGGCGGGGGAGGCTACACCTTC. It is translated as CAWSFGGGGYTF.

The J gene is TRBJ2-1, the V gene TRBV5-6; D is possibly TRBD1 (6 bases). The CDR3 is 16 residues long. V lost 4 bases to trimming and J lost 3 bases, with 17 bases between them. Germline values: CDR1 SGHDT, CDR2 YYEEEE. DNA for the CDR3: TGTGCCAGCAGCGGGGGAACGGGACACCTCTACAATGAGCAGTTCTTC. Amino acids: CASSGGTGHLYNEQFF.

The genes are TRBV5-1 and TRBJ2-1; no reliable D call. CDR3 length equals 12 residues. V lost 3 bases and J 7 bases, leaving 8 bases between the germline ends. Germline lookup yields CDR1 SGHRS and CDR2 YFSETQ. CDR3 sequence: CASSWAANEQFF. DNA for the CDR3: TGCGCCAGCAGCTGGGCGGCGAATGAGCAGTTCTTC. The whole variable domain, filled in from reference TRBV5-1 and TRBJ2-1, reads KAGVTQTPRYLIKTRGQQVTLSCSPISGHRSVSWYQQTPGQGLQFLFEYFSETQRNKGNFPGRFSGRQFSNSRSEMNVSTLELGDSALYLCASSWAANEQFFGPGTRLTVL.

A few counts support this clone. The J gene is TRBJ2-2, the V gene TRBV7-9; TRBD2 matches at 9 bases. The CDR3 has 17 amino acids. The germline CDR1 and CDR2 sequences are SEHNR and FQNEAQ (reference sequence). The V and J ends lost 5 bases and 4 bases, in that order; junction bases with no gene match: 11. DNA of the CDR3: TGTGCCAGCAGCCCCCTAAGCGGGGGGACCTTCACCGGGGAGCTGTTTTTT. Encoded protein: CASSPLSGGTFTGELFF.

The genes are TRBV5-6 and TRBJ1-2; D may be TRBD1 (6 bases). This CDR3 has 13 amino acids. Germline CDR1 SGHDT, CDR2 YYEEEE. Trimming left V 2 bases short and J 8 bases short, with 13 bases between. The CDR3 region is CASSLAPQGGYTF. In nucleotides, the CDR3 is TGTGCCAGCAGCTTAGCCCCACAGGGAGGCTACACCTTC.

The gene calls are TRBV4-3 and TRBJ2-7, with TRBD1 matching 8 bases. Trimming took 0 bases from V and 4 from J; bases not matched to a gene: 2. The CDR3 contains 14 residues. Germline loops: CDR1 LGHNA, CDR2 YSLEER. CDR3 bases: TGCGCCAGCAGCCAAGAGCAGGGGGCTTACGAGCAGTACTTC. Amino acids: CASSQEQGAYEQYF.

The chain recombines TRBV29-1 with TRBJ1-2, with D perhaps matching TRBD1 (5 bases). The CDR3 has 13 amino acids. Germline V gene sequence: CDR1 SQVTM, CDR2 ANQGSEA. V was shortened by 1 base and J by 0 bases, with 6 bases between the two germline ends. CDR3 protein: CSVEGGSNYGYTF. The DNA for the CDR3 is TGCAGCGTTGAAGGGGGGTCTAACTATGGCTACACCTTC. The whole variable domain, remainder taken from reference TRBV29-1 and TRBJ1-2, is SAVISQKPSRDICQRGTSLTIQCQVDSQVTMMFWYRQQPGQSLTLIATANQGSEATYESGFVIDKFPISRPNLTFSTLTVSNMSPEDSSIYLCSVEGGSNYGYTFGSGTRLTVV.

The rearrangement uses TRBV7-2 and TRBJ1-2; D is perhaps TRBD1 (5 bases). CDR1 is SGHTA and CDR2 is FQGNSA in the germline V gene. V lost 10 bases, J lost 0 bases, and 15 bases lay in between. The CDR3 totals 14 residues. The CDR3, as DNA: TGTGCCATATGGGGTGGGGCGGCTAACTATGGCTACACCTTC. It specifies CAIWGGAANYGYTF.